This TCR beta chain was identified in a study of CD4 T cells in relation to SARS-CoV-2 and coronaviruses. Across the whole study: Crossreactive spike epitopes shared across donors were mapped to their HLA restriction.

The protocol was immunoSEQ multiplex PCR, while the TCRdb copy is restricted to in-frame clones and leaves out a portion. The sample comprises approximately 60,000 clones, about 91% of which are singletons, and under 0.4% rests with the top ten. The clonotype originates from an adult with COVID-19. The material sequenced was naive CD4+ T cells from PBMCs. Described subset: naive CD4+ T cells isolated by negative enrichment.

CDR3 nucleotide sequence: TGTGCCAGCAGCCCCACGACTAGCGGATACGAGCAGTACTTC. Protein: CASSPTTSGYEQYF. The V call is TRBV5-4, the J call TRBJ2-7, with 9 bases lining up with TRBD2. This CDR3 contains 14 residues. Germline lookup yields CDR1 SGHNT and CDR2 YYREEE (reference sequence). With 4 bases clipped from V and 4 bases from J, the junction kept 6 bases outside the gene matches.